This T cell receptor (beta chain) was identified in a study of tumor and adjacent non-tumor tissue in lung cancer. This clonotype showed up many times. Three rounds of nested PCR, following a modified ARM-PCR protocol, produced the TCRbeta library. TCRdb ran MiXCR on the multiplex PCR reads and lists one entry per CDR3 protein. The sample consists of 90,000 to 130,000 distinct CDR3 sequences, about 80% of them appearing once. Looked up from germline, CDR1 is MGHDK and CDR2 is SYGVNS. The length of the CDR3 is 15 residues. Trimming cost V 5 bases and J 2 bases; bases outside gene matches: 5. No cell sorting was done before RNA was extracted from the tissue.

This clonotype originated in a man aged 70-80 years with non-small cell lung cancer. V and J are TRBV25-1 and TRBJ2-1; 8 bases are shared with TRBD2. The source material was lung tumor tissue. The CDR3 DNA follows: TGTGCCAGCAGTAAAATTAGCGGGGCCTACAATGAGCAGTTCTTC. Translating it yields CASSKISGAYNEQFF.